This TCR beta chain was observed in a study of T-cell reconstitution after alpha-beta-depleted transplantation in children. Notes on the study in general: T-cell numbers and diversity, one year after transplant, stemmed largely from T cells that were newly produced. About two months after transplant, alpha-beta T cells reportedly came from several hundred expanded graft clones.

Note on this clonotype: Antigen specificity is unknown.

Germline V gene data show CDR1 as DFQATT and CDR2 as SNEGSKA (reference sequence). The CDR3 loop spans 15 amino acids. V lost 3 bases to trimming and J lost 4 bases; unmatched junction nucleotides: 12. TCRbeta library preparation incorporated unique molecular identifiers. TCRdb re-derived calls from the PCR reads in MiXCR, one entry per CDR3 protein. The profile shows around 580,000 distinct CDR3 sequences, 20% to 25% of them singletons. This sequence originates from a boy in the first two years of life who had a stem cell transplant for acute myeloid leukemia, so the T cells may come from the graft donor. The sample here was PBMCs, mostly from graft donor cells, taken 360 days after TCRalphabeta/CD19-depleted stem cell transplant. The chain is built from TRBV20-1 and TRBJ2-7; 7 bases fit TRBD2. The CDR3 loop is CSARGRGGELYEQYF. CDR3 DNA: TGCAGTGCTAGGGGAAGGGGAGGGGAACTATACGAGCAGTACTTC.